The rows below give T cell receptor beta chains drawn from one sample of a study of blood T cell repertoires in COVID-19. The protocol was immunoSEQ multiplex PCR, while the TCRdb copy is restricted to in-frame clones and leaves out a portion. Here the sample spans 170,000 or so clones, roughly 89% being singletons. Sequenced sample: peripheral blood. These receptor sequences come from a woman aged 18-35 years who had recovered from COVID-19. CDR3s include the opening cysteine and the closing phenylalanine or tryptophan. The D gene is left open where the match is weak. Rows give clone size only sometimes, using once, few, many, or a class for an expanded clone.

TRBJ1-4 12 NA TRBV19 NA TGTGCCAGTAGTATTGTCTCCGAAAAACTGTTTTTT CASSIVSEKLFF
TRBJ2-2 15 TRBD1 TRBV6-2/TRBV6-3 NA TGTGCCAGCAGTTCCGGGACAGAGTACACCGGGGAGCTGTTTTTT CASSSGTEYTGELFF
TRBJ1-3 16 NA TRBV2 NA TGTGCCAGCAGTGAAGAGATACAGGGCTCTGGAAACACCATATATTTT CASSEEIQGSGNTIYF
TRBJ2-3 15 TRBD2 TRBV7-2 NA TGTGCCAGCAGCTTACAGGCGGGGGGGTCAGATACGCAGTATTTT CASSLQAGGSDTQYF
TRBJ1-1 13 NA TRBV4-3 NA TGCGCCAGCAGCCAAGACTGGGCCCGGGAAGCTTTCTTT CASSQDWAREAFF
TRBJ1-6 12 NA TRBV12-3/TRBV12-4 once TGTGCCAGCACCGCCGGGGTTTCACCCCTCCACTTT CASTAGVSPLHF
TRBJ2-2 16 NA TRBV6-2/TRBV6-3 NA TGTGCCAGCAGCAACCTAGGGGGTTCGAACACCGGGGAGCTGTTTTTT CASSNLGGSNTGELFF
TRBJ1-5 18 TRBD1 TRBV15 NA TGTGCCACCAGCGGGGGAGGGAGTCAGGGGGCGCGCGGTCAGCCCCAGCATTTT CATSGGGSQGARGQPQHF
TRBJ2-5 14 NA TRBV5-6 once TGTGCCAGCAGCTCGGGAGTCTTTGCAGAGACCCAGTACTTC CASSSGVFAETQYF
TRBJ2-2 14 TRBD2 TRBV7-3 NA TGTGCCAGCAGCGCCGGGACTAGTAAACGGGAGCTGTTTTTT CASSAGTSKRELFF
TRBJ1-6 16 NA TRBV9 NA TGTGCCAGCAGCGTAGCTTTGGAGGAGCCGGATTATTCCCTCCACTTT CASSVALEEPDYSLHF
TRBJ2-1 13 NA TRBV19 NA TGTGCCAGTAGGGTCGGACTCAACAATGAGCAGTTCTTC CASRVGLNNEQFF
TRBJ2-3 13 TRBD2 TRBV27 NA TGTGCCAGCAGTTTATGGGGAGGGGATACGCAGTATTTT CASSLWGGDTQYF
TRBJ2-2 12 NA TRBV7-2 once TGTGCCAGCAGCCTCGAGTTCGGGGAGCTGTTTTTT CASSLEFGELFF
TRBJ1-1 13 NA TRBV2 NA TGTGCCAGCAGTGGACAGCGTAACACTGAAGCTTTCTTT CASSGQRNTEAFF
TRBJ1-1 13 NA TRBV2 NA TGTGCCAGCAGTGGGACAGTAGTGGCTGAAGCTTTCTTT CASSGTVVAEAFF
TRBJ2-3 15 NA TRBV11-3 NA TGTGCCAGCAGCTCCTTATTGGAGGCCGCGGGTACGCAGTATTTT CASSSLLEAAGTQYF
TRBJ1-5 15 TRBD1 TRBV6-2/TRBV6-3 NA TGTGCCAGCAGCAACGGACAGGGGAGGAATCAGCCCCAGCATTTT CASSNGQGRNQPQHF
TRBJ1-4 14 TRBD1 TRBV5-1 NA TGCGCCAGCCGAGCCGGGACAGTGGGTGAAAAACTGTTTTTT CASRAGTVGEKLFF
TRBJ2-3 15 NA TRBV13 NA TGTGCCAGCAGCTCGGCTAGGCCCTACACAGATACGCAGTATTTT CASSSARPYTDTQYF
TRBJ2-2 14 NA TRBV6-5 NA TGTGCCAGCATTCCGAGGGGGAGTGGCGGGGAGCTGTTTTTT CASIPRGSGGELFF
TRBJ1-5 21 TRBD1 TRBV6-4 NA TGTGCCAGCAGTGACACACAAGTTCTAAAGTCCAGGGGGCTATCTAATCAGCCCCAGCATTTT CASSDTQVLKSRGLSNQPQHF
TRBJ2-1 15 TRBD2 TRBV6-4 few TGTGCCAGCAGTGACCAGCGGGGGGGCGGAGATGAGCAGTTCTTC CASSDQRGGGDEQFF
TRBJ2-1 17 TRBD2 TRBV7-2 NA TGTGCCAGCAGACGTGCTTTGCGGGGGGGCCGGGGAGATGAGCAGTTCTTC CASRRALRGGRGDEQFF
TRBJ1-2 15 NA TRBV5-1 NA TGCGCCAGCAGCTTGGCCGCTGGGCAGATCTATGGCTACACCTTC CASSLAAGQIYGYTF
TRBJ1-5 16 NA TRBV25-1 NA TGTGCCAGCAGTGAATCGCGGGGGGGACCCAATCAGCCCCAGCATTTT CASSESRGGPNQPQHF